A selection of T cell receptor beta chains follows, all from one sample in a study of CD4 T cells in relation to SARS-CoV-2 and coronaviruses. Their antigens are not known. Sequencing used immunoSEQ multiplex PCR; TCRdb keeps in-frame clones, though not all of them. The table has some 21,000 clones, over 60% seen once. The sample was CD4+ T cells from PBMCs, cultured in vitro. These receptors originate from a human donor in good health. The CDR3 runs from the conserved cysteine through the conserved F or W. Fields, in order: D gene, V gene, J gene, clone size, CDR3 length, CDR3 DNA, CDR3 protein. The D gene is left open where the match is weak. Clone size appears in some rows only: once, few, many, or a class for an expanded clone.

D: -
V: TRBV28
J: TRBJ1-2
size: -
length: 14
DNA: TGTGCCAGCAGGGGGAGCGGGGGGAACTATGGCTACACCTTC
CDR3: CASRGSGGNYGYTF

D: TRBD1
V: TRBV7-8
J: TRBJ1-1
size: few
length: 17
DNA: TGTGCCAGCAGCTTAGCTGTTGGGCAGGGGGCCTCCACTGAAGCTTTCTTT
CDR3: CASSLAVGQGASTEAFF

D: -
V: TRBV24-1
J: TRBJ1-2
size: few
length: 13
DNA: TGTGCCACCAGTGTCGACAGCCGATATGGCTACACCTTC
CDR3: CATSVDSRYGYTF

D: -
V: TRBV10-3
J: TRBJ2-7
size: -
length: 12
DNA: TGTGCCATCAGGACGGCTAGCTCCGAGCAGTACTTC
CDR3: CAIRTASSEQYF

D: -
V: TRBV12-3/TRBV12-4
J: TRBJ1-1
size: -
length: 13
DNA: TGTGCCAGCAGTCAGCAGCGGGACACTGAAGCTTTCTTT
CDR3: CASSQQRDTEAFF

D: TRBD2
V: TRBV19
J: TRBJ2-2
size: -
length: 16
DNA: TGTGCCAGTAGTGACCGGGGGACTAGAAACACCGGGGAGCTGTTTTTT
CDR3: CASSDRGTRNTGELFF

D: -
V: TRBV4-1
J: TRBJ2-7
size: -
length: 16
DNA: TGCGCCAGCAGCCAGGGGGTAGGGGGTAGCTCCTACGAGCAGTACTTC
CDR3: CASSQGVGGSSYEQYF

D: TRBD1
V: TRBV25-1
J: TRBJ1-1
size: -
length: 15
DNA: TGTGCCAGCAGTGAGGCCGGGACAGGGGGCACTGAAGCTTTCTTT
CDR3: CASSEAGTGGTEAFF

D: -
V: TRBV24-1
J: TRBJ2-2
size: -
length: 17
DNA: TGTGCCACCAGTGAAGATTGGGGGGAGAGGTCCACCGGGGAGCTGTTTTTT
CDR3: CATSEDWGERSTGELFF

D: -
V: TRBV7-8
J: TRBJ2-7
size: few
length: 17
DNA: TGTGCCAGCAGCTTCGCCACCGGGACATTCAACCCCTACGAGCAGTACTTC
CDR3: CASSFATGTFNPYEQYF

D: TRBD2
V: TRBV24-1
J: TRBJ2-4
size: -
length: 19
DNA: TGTGCCACCAGTGATAGTCTAGCGGGAATTGGGAGTCCCAAAAACATTCAGTACTTC
CDR3: CATSDSLAGIGSPKNIQYF

D: -
V: TRBV24-1
J: TRBJ2-3
size: -
length: 11
DNA: TGTGCAGTTTTTGTGGTAGATACGCAGTATTTT
CDR3: CAVFVVDTQYF

D: -
V: TRBV3-1/TRBV3-2
J: TRBJ2-7
size: -
length: 14
DNA: TGTGCCAGCAGCCAAGTGACGGATGCCTACGAGCAGTACTTC
CDR3: CASSQVTDAYEQYF

D: TRBD1
V: TRBV7-2
J: TRBJ2-5
size: -
length: 16
DNA: TGTGCCAGCAGCCCAACTTCAGGGGGAAATTCGGAGACCCAGTACTTC
CDR3: CASSPTSGGNSETQYF

D: -
V: TRBV11-1
J: TRBJ2-7
size: -
length: 14
DNA: TGTGCCAGCAGCTTTCCGGGACACACCTACGAGCAGTACTTC
CDR3: CASSFPGHTYEQYF

D: TRBD1
V: TRBV24-1
J: TRBJ2-3
size: -
length: 15
DNA: TGTGCCACCAGTGAACCGACAGGGGTGGGAGATACGCAGTATTTT
CDR3: CATSEPTGVGDTQYF

D: TRBD1
V: TRBV11-2
J: TRBJ2-5
size: -
length: 14
DNA: TGTGCCAGCAGTTCTCAGGGGGCCCAAGAGACCCAGTACTTC
CDR3: CASSSQGAQETQYF

D: -
V: TRBV10-1
J: TRBJ2-2
size: few
length: 12
DNA: TGCGCCAGCAGTGAGAGAAGCGGGGAGCTGTTTTTT
CDR3: CASSERSGELFF

D: TRBD1
V: TRBV19
J: TRBJ1-2
size: -
length: 14
DNA: TGTGCCAGTAGTCCCCGGGACAGGGCCTATGGCTACACCTTC
CDR3: CASSPRDRAYGYTF

D: TRBD1
V: TRBV5-1
J: TRBJ1-4
size: -
length: 15
DNA: TGCGCCAGCAGCTTACTTGGGGACAGGGCTGAAAAACTGTTTTTT
CDR3: CASSLLGDRAEKLFF

D: -
V: TRBV7-9
J: TRBJ2-7
size: -
length: 15
DNA: TGTGCCAGCAGCTTAGTGCGGAGCCGTAACTACGAGCAGTACTTC
CDR3: CASSLVRSRNYEQYF

D: -
V: TRBV9
J: TRBJ2-3
size: -
length: 14
DNA: TGTGCCAGCAGGCGGACACTAGGCACAGATACGCAGTATTTT
CDR3: CASRRTLGTDTQYF

D: -
V: TRBV6-5
J: TRBJ1-3
size: -
length: 15
DNA: TGTGCCAGCAGCCCCGTCGGGATACTCGGAAACACCATATATTTT
CDR3: CASSPVGILGNTIYF

D: -
V: TRBV30
J: TRBJ2-1
size: -
length: 12
DNA: TGTGCCTGGAAAGACAGTTACAATGAGCAGTTCTTC
CDR3: CAWKDSYNEQFF

D: TRBD1
V: TRBV29-1
J: TRBJ2-3
size: -
length: 14
DNA: TGCAGCGTTGAGAGGACAGGGGGCACAGATACGCAGTATTTT
CDR3: CSVERTGGTDTQYF

D: -
V: TRBV20-1
J: TRBJ2-7
size: -
length: 15
DNA: TGCAGTGCTAGTGTCAGGGGTTCAAGTATCTACGAGCAGTACTTC
CDR3: CSASVRGSSIYEQYF

D: -
V: TRBV30
J: TRBJ2-2
size: once
length: 13
DNA: TGTGCCTGGGCCGGAACAAACACCGGGGAGCTGTTTTTT
CDR3: CAWAGTNTGELFF

D: TRBD2
V: TRBV4-2
J: TRBJ2-1
size: -
length: 14
DNA: TGTGCCAGCAGCCCCCCAGCGGGGGGCAATGAGCAGTTCTTC
CDR3: CASSPPAGGNEQFF

D: -
V: TRBV28
J: TRBJ2-5
size: -
length: 14
DNA: TGTGCCAGCAGTTCCGGACTTATCCAAGAGACCCAGTACTTC
CDR3: CASSSGLIQETQYF

D: -
V: TRBV18
J: TRBJ2-1
size: -
length: 12
DNA: TGTGCCAGCTCACTGAGGGGAAATGAGCAGTTCTTC
CDR3: CASSLRGNEQFF

D: -
V: TRBV18
J: TRBJ1-1
size: once
length: 15
DNA: TGTGCCAGCTCACCTTGGACCGAGGAAATTGATGAAGCTTTCTTT
CDR3: CASSPWTEEIDEAFF

D: TRBD1
V: TRBV5-1
J: TRBJ2-3
size: -
length: 16
DNA: TGCGCCAGCAGTTCCGGGACAGATTCTAGCACAGATACGCAGTATTTT
CDR3: CASSSGTDSSTDTQYF

D: -
V: TRBV11-2
J: TRBJ1-6
size: few
length: 16
DNA: TGTGCCAGCAGCTTGGGAGGGGGGGGAGAGAGGGCACCCCTCCACTTT
CDR3: CASSLGGGGERAPLHF

D: -
V: TRBV19
J: TRBJ1-2
size: -
length: 13
DNA: TGTGCCAGTAGTGGAGGGGATAACTATGGCTACACCTTC
CDR3: CASSGGDNYGYTF

D: -
V: TRBV27
J: TRBJ1-4
size: -
length: 13
DNA: TGTGCCAGCAGTTTATTGATTGGGGAAAAACTGTTTTTT
CDR3: CASSLLIGEKLFF

D: -
V: TRBV28
J: TRBJ1-5
size: -
length: 13
DNA: TGTGCCAGCAGTTTACAGGGCAATCAGCCCCAGCATTTT
CDR3: CASSLQGNQPQHF

D: TRBD2
V: TRBV3-1/TRBV3-2
J: TRBJ2-3
size: -
length: 17
DNA: TGTGCCAGCAGCCCGCTGGGGACTAGCGGGAGATCAGATACGCAGTATTTT
CDR3: CASSPLGTSGRSDTQYF

D: -
V: TRBV6-5
J: TRBJ1-4
size: -
length: 13
DNA: TGTGCCAGCAAAAATCAGGGTAATGAAAAACTGTTTTTT
CDR3: CASKNQGNEKLFF

D: -
V: TRBV24-1
J: TRBJ1-5
size: -
length: 12
DNA: TGTGCCACCAGTGGCGGGAATCAGCCCCAGCATTTT
CDR3: CATSGGNQPQHF

D: -
V: TRBV19
J: TRBJ1-5
size: -
length: 16
DNA: TGTGCCAGTAGTCTAAGGGACATAAATAGCAATCAGCCCCAGCATTTT
CDR3: CASSLRDINSNQPQHF

D: -
V: TRBV18
J: TRBJ1-3
size: -
length: 16
DNA: TGTGCCAGCTCACCTGGGACATCAGTCTCTGGAAACACCATATATTTT
CDR3: CASSPGTSVSGNTIYF

D: TRBD1
V: TRBV5-1
J: TRBJ1-2
size: -
length: 16
DNA: TGCGCCAGCAGTTCGCCAATACAGGGGGCGGTTGTTGGCTACACCTTC
CDR3: CASSSPIQGAVVGYTF

D: -
V: TRBV5-1
J: TRBJ1-2
size: once
length: 15
DNA: TGCGCCAGCAGCTTGGAGAGAGGAAGTGACTATGGCTACACCTTC
CDR3: CASSLERGSDYGYTF

D: TRBD1
V: TRBV27
J: TRBJ1-1
size: -
length: 13
DNA: TGTGCCAGCAGAAGACAGGGGAACACTGAAGCTTTCTTT
CDR3: CASRRQGNTEAFF

D: TRBD1
V: TRBV7-9
J: TRBJ1-2
size: once
length: 14
DNA: TGTGCCAGCACCCCAGGGGGGGGCAACTATGGCTACACCTTC
CDR3: CASTPGGGNYGYTF

D: -
V: TRBV7-9
J: TRBJ2-5
size: -
length: 13
DNA: TGTGCCAGCAGCCAGGGGCTGTGGGAGACCCAGTACTTC
CDR3: CASSQGLWETQYF

D: -
V: TRBV9
J: TRBJ2-1
size: -
length: 12
DNA: TGTGCCAGCAGCGCCCTCTACAATGAGCAGTTCTTC
CDR3: CASSALYNEQFF

D: -
V: TRBV2
J: TRBJ1-2
size: -
length: 14
DNA: TGTGCCAGCGGGTCGAAGTTAGCCGGCTATGGCTACACCTTC
CDR3: CASGSKLAGYGYTF